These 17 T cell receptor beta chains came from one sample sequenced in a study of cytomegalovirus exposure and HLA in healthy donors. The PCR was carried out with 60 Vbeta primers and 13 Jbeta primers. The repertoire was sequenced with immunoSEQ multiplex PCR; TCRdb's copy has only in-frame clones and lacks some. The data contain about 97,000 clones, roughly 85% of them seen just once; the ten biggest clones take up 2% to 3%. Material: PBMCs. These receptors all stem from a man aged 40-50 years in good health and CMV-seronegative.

The CDR3 bases are TGTGCCAGCAGCTTAGATGGCAACGCTAATTCACCCCTCCACTTT. Its protein product is CASSLDGNANSPLHF. The chain combines TRBV7-9 with TRBJ1-6; D gene unclear. Germline V gene lookup returns CDR1 SEHNR and CDR2 FQNEAQ (reference sequence). The CDR3 is made up of 15 amino acids. V was pared by 1 base and J by 6 bases, with 10 bases between.

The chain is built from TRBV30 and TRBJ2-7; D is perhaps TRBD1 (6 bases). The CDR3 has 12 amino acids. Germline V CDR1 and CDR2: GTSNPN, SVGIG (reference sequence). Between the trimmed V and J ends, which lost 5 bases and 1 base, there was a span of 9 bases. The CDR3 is CAWSGQSYEQYF. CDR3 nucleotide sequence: TGTGCCTGGTCAGGACAGTCCTACGAGCAGTACTTC.

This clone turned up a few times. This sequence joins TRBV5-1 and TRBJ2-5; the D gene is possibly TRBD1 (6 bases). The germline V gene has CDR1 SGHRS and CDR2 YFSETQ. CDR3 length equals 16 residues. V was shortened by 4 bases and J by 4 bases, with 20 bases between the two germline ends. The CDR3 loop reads CASSKGTIPDRETQYF. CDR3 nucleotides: TGCGCCAGCAGCAAGGGGACAATACCGGACCGAGAGACCCAGTACTTC.

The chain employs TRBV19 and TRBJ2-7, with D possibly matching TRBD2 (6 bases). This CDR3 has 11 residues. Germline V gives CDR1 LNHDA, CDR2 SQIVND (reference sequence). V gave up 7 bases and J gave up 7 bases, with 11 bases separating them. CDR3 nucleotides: TGTGCCAGTAACGAAGGAGGGGAGCAGTACTTC. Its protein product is CASNEGGEQYF.

CDR3 sequence (DNA): TGTGCCAGCTCACCACGCCAGGCGGGAGAAAAACTGTTTTTT. This sequence encodes CASSPRQAGEKLFF. V and J are TRBV18 and TRBJ1-4; D call uncertain. The CDR3 is made up of 14 amino acids. Germline lookup yields CDR1 KGHSH and CDR2 LQKENI. Trimming pared 1 base from V and 8 bases from J, leaving 11 bases between. The whole variable domain, filled in from reference TRBV18 and TRBJ1-4, reads NAGVMQNPRHLVRRRGQEARLRCSPMKGHSHVYWYRQLPEEGLKFMVYLQKENIIDESGMPKERFSAEFPKEGPSILRIQQVVRGDSAAYFCASSPRQAGEKLFFGSGTQLSVL.

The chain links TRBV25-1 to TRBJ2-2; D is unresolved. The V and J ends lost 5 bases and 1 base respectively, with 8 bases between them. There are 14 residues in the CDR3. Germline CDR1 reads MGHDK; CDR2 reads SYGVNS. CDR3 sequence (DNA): TGTGCCAGCAGTTCTCTATTGAACACCGGGGAGCTGTTTTTT. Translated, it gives CASSSLLNTGELFF.

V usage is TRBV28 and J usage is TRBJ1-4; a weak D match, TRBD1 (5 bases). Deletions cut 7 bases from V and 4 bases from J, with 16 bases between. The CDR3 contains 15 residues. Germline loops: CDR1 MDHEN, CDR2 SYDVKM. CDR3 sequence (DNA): TGTGCCAGCACCTGGCGGGGCAGCTTTAATGAAAAACTGTTTTTT. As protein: CASTWRGSFNEKLFF.

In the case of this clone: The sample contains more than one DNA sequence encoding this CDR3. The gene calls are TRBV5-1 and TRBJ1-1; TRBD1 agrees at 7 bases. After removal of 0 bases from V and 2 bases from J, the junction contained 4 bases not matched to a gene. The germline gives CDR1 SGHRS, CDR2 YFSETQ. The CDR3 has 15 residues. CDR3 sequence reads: CASSLGGTENTEAFF. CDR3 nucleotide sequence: TGCGCCAGCAGCTTGGGTGGGACAGAAAACACTGAAGCTTTCTTT.

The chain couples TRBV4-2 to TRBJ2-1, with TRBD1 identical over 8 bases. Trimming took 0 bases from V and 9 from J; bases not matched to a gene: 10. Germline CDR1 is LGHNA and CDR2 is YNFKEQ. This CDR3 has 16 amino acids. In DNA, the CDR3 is TGTGCCAGCAGCCAAGATAGGGGCAGGGGGCGCAGTGAGCAGTTCTTC. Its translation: CASSQDRGRGRSEQFF.

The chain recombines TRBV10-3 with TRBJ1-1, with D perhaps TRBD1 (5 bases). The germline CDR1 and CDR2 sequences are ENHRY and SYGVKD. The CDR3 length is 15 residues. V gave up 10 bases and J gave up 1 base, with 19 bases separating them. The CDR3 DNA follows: TGTGCCACCGAAGATACAAGGGGAGGGAACACTGAAGCTTTCTTT. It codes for CATEDTRGGNTEAFF.

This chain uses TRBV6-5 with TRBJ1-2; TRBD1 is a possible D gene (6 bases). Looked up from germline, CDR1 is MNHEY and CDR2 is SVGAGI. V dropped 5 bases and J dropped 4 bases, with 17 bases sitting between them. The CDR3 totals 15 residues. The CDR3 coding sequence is TGTGCCAGCAGTAAACTCGACAGGATTACCTATGGCTACACCTTC. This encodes CASSKLDRITYGYTF.

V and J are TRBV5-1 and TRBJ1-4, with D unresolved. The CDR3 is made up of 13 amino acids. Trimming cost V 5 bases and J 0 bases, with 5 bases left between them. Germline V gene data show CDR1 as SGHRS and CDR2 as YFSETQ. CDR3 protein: CASRGATNEKLFF. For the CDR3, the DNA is TGCGCCAGCAGGGGCGCAACTAATGAAAAACTGTTTTTT.

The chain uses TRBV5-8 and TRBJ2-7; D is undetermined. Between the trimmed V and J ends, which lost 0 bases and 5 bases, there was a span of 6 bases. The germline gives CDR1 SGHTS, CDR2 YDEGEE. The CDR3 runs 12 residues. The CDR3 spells CASSLAIHEQYF. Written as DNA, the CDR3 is TGTGCCAGCAGCTTGGCTATCCACGAGCAGTACTTC.

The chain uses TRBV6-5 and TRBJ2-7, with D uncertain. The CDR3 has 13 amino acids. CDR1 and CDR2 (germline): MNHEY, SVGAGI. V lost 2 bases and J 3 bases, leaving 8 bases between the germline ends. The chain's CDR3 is CASSYGGSYEQYF. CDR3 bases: TGTGCCAGCAGTTACGGCGGAAGCTACGAGCAGTACTTC.

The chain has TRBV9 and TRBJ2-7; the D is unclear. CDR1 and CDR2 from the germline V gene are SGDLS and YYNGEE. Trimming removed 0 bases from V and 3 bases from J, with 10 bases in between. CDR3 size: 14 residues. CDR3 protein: CASSVGQRGYEQYF. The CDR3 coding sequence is TGTGCCAGCAGCGTAGGCCAGAGAGGCTACGAGCAGTACTTC.

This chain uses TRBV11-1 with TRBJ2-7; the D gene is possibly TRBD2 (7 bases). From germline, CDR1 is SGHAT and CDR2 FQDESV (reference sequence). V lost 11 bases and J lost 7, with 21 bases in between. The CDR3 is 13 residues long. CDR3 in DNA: TGTGCCTCCCACGAGGGGGGGGCGAGTGAGCAGTACTTC. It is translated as CASHEGGASEQYF.

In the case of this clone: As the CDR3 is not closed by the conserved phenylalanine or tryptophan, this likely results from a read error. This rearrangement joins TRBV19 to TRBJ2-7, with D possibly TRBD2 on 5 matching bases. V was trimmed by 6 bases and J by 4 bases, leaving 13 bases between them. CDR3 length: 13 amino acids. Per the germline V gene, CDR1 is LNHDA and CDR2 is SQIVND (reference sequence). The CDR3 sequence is CASSNTRAYEQYL. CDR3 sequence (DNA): TGTGCCAGTAGCAATACGAGGGCTTACGAGCAGTACCTC.